The 29 T cell receptor beta chains reported below all come from one sample, sequenced in a study of T cell repertoires in cytomegalovirus infection. From the reads, TCRdb called clonotypes with MiXCR, one entry per CDR3 protein. The sample lists more than 650,000 distinct CDR3 sequences, about 40% occurring once. Source material: PBMCs. The receptors here all came from a human donor in good health (CMV status not recorded). Some clones in this sample may be carry-over from other donors' samples.

This clonotype showed up many times. The chain links TRBV7-2 to TRBJ2-3, with a possible D match to TRBD2 (5 bases). The V end was cut by 2 bases, the J end by 0 bases, with 15 bases between. The germline V gene encodes CDR1 SGHTA and CDR2 FQGNSA. The CDR3 spans 17 residues. CDR3 residues: CASSLRKRVRSTDTQYF. The CDR3 DNA is TGTGCCAGCAGCTTAAGGAAGAGGGTCCGGAGCACAGATACGCAGTATTTT.

The genes are TRBV7-9 and TRBJ1-4; 9 bases are a match to TRBD1. Germline V CDR1 and CDR2: SEHNR, FQNEAQ (reference sequence). The trim removed 7 bases at V and 8 bases at J, leaving 8 bases unmatched. The CDR3 has 14 residues. The DNA of the CDR3 is TGTGCCAGCAACCAACAGGGGGCGGGAGAAAAACTGTTTTTT. Residues: CASNQQGAGEKLFF. Using reference TRBV7-9 and TRBJ1-4 for the parts outside the CDR3, the full variable domain is DTGVSQNPRHKITKRGQNVTFRCDPISEHNRLYWYRQTLGQGPEFLTYFQNEAQLEKSRLLSDRFSAERPKGSFSTLEIQRTEQGDSAMYLCASNQQGAGEKLFFGSGTQLSVL.

The chain employs TRBV6-6 and TRBJ2-5; 10 bases are a match to TRBD2. Germline CDR1 and CDR2: MNHNY and SVGAGI (reference sequence). The V gene end was trimmed by 7 bases and the J gene end by 5 bases; junction bases not matched to a gene: 7. This CDR3 is built from 14 residues. CDR3 residues: CASTSGRATETQYF. CDR3 nucleotides: TGTGCCAGCACGAGCGGGAGGGCCACCGAGACCCAGTACTTC.

The V and J genes are TRBV6-1 and TRBJ2-3; TRBD2 is a possible D gene (6 bases). Trimming left V 5 bases short and J 2 bases short, with 11 bases between. The CDR3 runs 14 residues. Germline CDR1 and CDR2: MNHNS and SASEGT. DNA for the CDR3: TGTGCCAGCAGTTGGGGGGTTGACACAGATACGCAGTATTTT. It encodes CASSWGVDTDTQYF.

This clonotype was seen more than once but under ten times. This chain connects TRBV5-6 to TRBJ1-2, with D unclear. CDR1 and CDR2 (germline): SGHDT, YYEEEE. This CDR3 spans 14 amino acids. Trimming removed 3 bases at V and 7 bases at J, with 16 bases between. Written as DNA, the CDR3 is TGTGCCAGCAGCTCGGGCGACCGATTTGGTGGCTACACCTTC. Translation gives CASSSGDRFGGYTF.

This clonotype has just a few counts. This chain connects TRBV7-6 to TRBJ2-3; the match to TRBD1 covers 7 bases. V was pared by 3 bases and J by 2 bases, with 11 bases of the junction left unmatched. Germline V gene sequence: CDR1 SGHVS, CDR2 FNYEAQ. There are 17 residues in the CDR3. CDR3 coding DNA: TGTGCCAGCAGCTTCCGACAGGGAGTGGGGGTCACAGATACGCAGTATTTT. Amino acid sequence: CASSFRQGVGVTDTQYF. Full variable domain (outside the CDR3, taken from reference TRBV7-6 and TRBJ2-3): GAGVSQSPRYKVTKRGQDVALRCDPISGHVSLYWYRQALGQGPEFLTYFNYEAQQDKSGLPNDRFSAERPEGSISTLTIQRTEQRDSAMYRCASSFRQGVGVTDTQYFGPGTRLTVL.

The genes are TRBV12-5 and TRBJ2-5, with a possible D match to TRBD1 (6 bases). V shed 6 bases and J shed 2 bases, with 13 bases lying between them. The CDR3 loop spans 14 amino acids. Germline CDR1 and CDR2: LGHNT and FRNRAP. Here the CDR3 DNA reads TGTGCTAGTGGAACCGGGACACCACAAGAGACCCAGTACTTC. Its protein is CASGTGTPQETQYF.

This chain joins TRBV28 and TRBJ1-1; D is unclear. Trimming took 3 bases from V and 7 from J, leaving 15 bases between them. Germline V gives CDR1 MDHEN, CDR2 SYDVKM. The CDR3 runs to 14 residues. In nucleotides, the CDR3 is TGTGCCAGCAGTTTGATGCGGCGGCCGATTGAAGCTTTCTTT. Protein: CASSLMRRPIEAFF.

The chain is built from TRBV7-3 and TRBJ2-1, with 8 bases matching TRBD2. Germline V CDR1 and CDR2: SGHTA, FQGTGA. The CDR3 covers 18 residues. V was clipped by 2 bases and J by 5 bases; unmatched bases: 14. The CDR3 nucleotides are TGTGCCAGCAGCTTACGTCCCCCGGGACTAGGGTCAAACAATGAGCAGTTCTTC. Translated: CASSLRPPGLGSNNEQFF.

The chain carries TRBV29-1 and TRBJ2-5; 9 bases fit TRBD1. The CDR3 contains 13 residues. The germline gives CDR1 SQVTM, CDR2 ANQGSEA. The V segment lost 6 bases and the J segment 4 bases; nucleotides outside the gene matches: 6. The CDR3 DNA reads TGCAGCGTGGGGACAGGGATTTCAGAGACCCAGTACTTC. Translated, it gives CSVGTGISETQYF.

Only a few counts were recorded for this clonotype. The chain joins TRBV29-1 to TRBJ2-5; 7 bases are shared with TRBD1. This CDR3 spans 16 amino acids. Germline V lookup: CDR1 SQVTM, CDR2 ANQGSEA. V shed 7 bases, J shed 0 bases, and the junction held 14 bases outside the gene matches. The DNA of the CDR3 is TGCAGCGCTCCCCCATTAGACAGGGTAAACCAAGAGACCCAGTACTTC. It translates to CSAPPLDRVNQETQYF.

This chain uses TRBV29-1 with TRBJ2-2; D uncertain. V was pared by 7 bases and J by 1 base, with 4 bases between. CDR3 length: 11 residues. Germline CDR1 and CDR2: SQVTM and ANQGSEA. The CDR3 DNA follows: TGCAGCGGGCTGAACACCGGGGAGCTGTTTTTT. It translates to CSGLNTGELFF.

This clonotype was observed at least ten times. The chain uses TRBV6-1 and TRBJ1-6; D gene unclear. This CDR3 has 12 amino acids. Germline V gene lookup returns CDR1 MNHNS and CDR2 SASEGT. The V end lost 2 bases, the J end lost 10 bases, and 6 bases lay between the germline ends. The CDR3 sequence is CASSEWPSPLHF. The CDR3 DNA is TGTGCCAGCAGTGAATGGCCCTCACCCCTCCACTTT.

This chain links TRBV23-1 with TRBJ2-3; 7 bases line up with TRBD2. TRBV23-1 is an open reading frame whose function is uncertain. The CDR3 length is 15 residues. With V trimmed by 3 bases and J by 14 bases, 17 bases remained unmatched. CDR3 in DNA: TGCGCCAGCAGTCACCGCGACCAACCGCGGGACTACGGGTATTTT. Translated: CASSHRDQPRDYGYF.

This rearrangement joins TRBV6-5 to TRBJ1-1; tentatively, D is TRBD1 (6 bases). Between the trimmed V and J ends, which lost 2 bases and 5 bases, there was a span of 18 bases. The CDR3 has 16 amino acids. Germline V gene data show CDR1 as MNHEY and CDR2 as SVGAGI. The CDR3 spells CASSYGTGRSWTEAFF. The CDR3 nucleotides are TGTGCCAGCAGTTACGGAACAGGGCGGTCCTGGACTGAAGCTTTCTTT.

This clonotype has only a few counts. The V gene is TRBV7-9, the J gene TRBJ2-7; 7 bases agree with TRBD2. Germline loops: CDR1 SEHNR, CDR2 FQNEAQ (reference sequence). There are 14 residues in the CDR3. The J segment lost 6 bases and the V segment lost 4 bases, leaving 9 bases of the junction unmatched. The CDR3 is CASSSTPGTTEQYF. For the CDR3, the DNA is TGTGCCAGCAGCTCCACCCCTGGGACTACCGAGCAGTACTTC.

Only a few counts were recorded for this clonotype. This chain joins TRBV19 and TRBJ2-4, with D uncertain. Germline V gene data show CDR1 as LNHDA and CDR2 as SQIVND (reference sequence). This CDR3 region has 16 residues. Trimming took 3 bases from V and 0 from J, leaving 12 bases between them. The CDR3 loop is CASSIGRHLAKNIQYF. CDR3 nucleotides: TGTGCCAGTAGTATCGGGCGTCATCTAGCCAAAAACATTCAGTACTTC.

There are many counts of this clonotype. At one of its ends the junction is not consistent with the germline gene, which may arise from a read error. The chain is built from TRBV6-5 and TRBJ2-6; D is undetermined. Germline V gene sequence: CDR1 MNHEY, CDR2 SVGAGI. This CDR3 spans 13 amino acids. The CDR3 loop is CASSYSGANVLTF. The CDR3 nucleotides read TGTGCCAGCAGCTACTCTGGGGCCAACGTCCTGACTTTC.

At least ten counts were recorded for this clonotype. The V gene is TRBV7-2, the J gene TRBJ1-1; 8 bases map to TRBD1. The CDR3 covers 12 residues. Germline CDR1 is SGHTA and CDR2 is FQGNSA. Trimming removed 5 bases from V and 6 bases from J; junction bases left unmatched: 2. The CDR3, as DNA: TGTGCCAGCAGCCCACAGGGGGCTGAAGCTTTCTTT. It yields the protein CASSPQGAEAFF.

This clonotype has ten or more counts. The chain uses TRBV7-2 and TRBJ1-5; D gene unclear. V was clipped by 0 bases and J by 0 bases, with 9 bases between them. This CDR3 contains 16 residues. CDR1 is SGHTA and CDR2 is FQGNSA in the germline V gene. The DNA for the CDR3 is TGTGCCAGCAGCTTAGCGTCCAGCAATAGCAATCAGCCCCAGCATTTT. Encoded protein: CASSLASSNSNQPQHF.

Comment on this clonotype: A junction end diverges from the germline sequence, so it may reflect a read error. The V gene is TRBV5-3, the J gene TRBJ1-1; D remains unclear. TRBV5-3 is an ORF, with its function uncertain. This CDR3 has 16 residues. The CDR3 region is CASSLRYGQMNTEAFF. For the CDR3, the DNA is TGTGCCAGCAGCTTGAGGTATGGGCAGATGAACACTGAAGCTTTCTTT.

This clonotype turned up a few times. The chain links TRBV4-2 to TRBJ1-5; D is ambiguous. The CDR3 consists of 13 residues. V gave up 2 bases and J gave up 5 bases, with 7 bases separating them. Germline values: CDR1 LGHNA, CDR2 YNFKEQ. The CDR3 loop is CASSQSPDQPQHF. CDR3 nucleotides: TGTGCCAGCAGCCAAAGCCCGGATCAGCCCCAGCATTTT.

The chain uses TRBV7-2 and TRBJ2-7; the D gene could be TRBD1 or TRBD2 (5 bases each). Germline V lookup: CDR1 SGHTA, CDR2 FQGNSA. The CDR3 is made up of 15 amino acids. Deletions cut 1 base from V and 2 bases from J, with 12 bases between. In nucleotides, the CDR3 is TGTGCCAGCAGCTTAGGAGCGGTGGGGGCCTACGAGCAGTACTTC. This sequence encodes CASSLGAVGAYEQYF.

CDR3 amino acids: CASRSPPTSEAFF. The CDR3 region has the DNA TGTGCCAGCAGATCACCTCCTACTTCTGAAGCTTTCTTT. The V gene is TRBV6-2 or TRBV6-3, the J gene TRBJ1-1, with D unclear. The CDR3 length is 13 residues. Germline CDR1 is MNHEY and CDR2 is SVGEGT. Trimming left V 6 bases short and J 6 bases short, with 14 bases between.

The gene calls are TRBV5-1 and TRBJ2-1; D is uncertain. The germline V gene has CDR1 SGHRS and CDR2 YFSETQ. Between the trimmed V and J ends, which lost 2 bases and 6 bases, there was a span of 18 bases. The CDR3 covers 16 residues. CDR3 sequence: CASSFFPDGRSNEQFF. In nucleotides, the CDR3 is TGCGCCAGCAGCTTTTTCCCGGACGGAAGATCCAATGAGCAGTTCTTC.

V is TRBV7-2 and J is TRBJ1-1; a possible D gene is TRBD1 (5 bases). CDR1 and CDR2 from the germline V gene are SGHTA and FQGNSA. The CDR3 covers 14 residues. V lost 1 base, J lost 4 bases, and 10 bases lay in between. In DNA, the CDR3 is TGTGCCAGCAGCTTAGGGGCAGGGTCCACTGAAGCTTTCTTT. Translation gives CASSLGAGSTEAFF.

This clonotype occurred many times. V usage is TRBV7-2 and J usage is TRBJ2-1; D ambiguous. Looked up from germline, CDR1 is SGHTA and CDR2 is FQGNSA. V lost 4 bases and J 6 bases, leaving 13 bases between the germline ends. This CDR3 contains 14 residues. The CDR3 here is CASSSSLGPNEQFF. The CDR3 nucleotides are TGTGCCAGCAGCTCCTCCTTAGGGCCCAATGAGCAGTTCTTC. The full variable domain, rest sourced from reference TRBV7-2 and TRBJ2-1, is GAGVSQSPSNKVTEKGKDVELRCDPISGHTALYWYRQSLGQGLEFLIYFQGNSAPDKSGLPSDRFSAERTGGSVSTLTIQRTQQEDSAVYLCASSSSLGPNEQFFGPGTRLTVL.

In DNA, the CDR3 is TGTGCCAGCAGCTTGCTCCCCAGCGGGGGACAAGAGACCCAGTACTTC. It translates to CASSLLPSGGQETQYF. The chain couples TRBV5-6 to TRBJ2-5; 8 bases are shared with TRBD2. The trim removed 1 base at V and 2 bases at J, leaving 7 bases unmatched. The V gene's germline CDR1 is SGHDT and CDR2 YYEEEE. This CDR3 is built from 16 residues.

This clonotype appeared a few times. The chain employs TRBV6-8 and TRBJ1-5; 9 bases are a match to TRBD1. Germline V lookup: CDR1 MNHGY, CDR2 SAAAGT. J gave up 2 bases and V 4 bases, and 6 bases lay outside the gene matches. The CDR3 covers 16 residues. The CDR3 DNA reads TGTGCCAGCAGTTCGACAGGGGGAAGGGGCAATCAGCCCCAGCATTTT. Translating gives CASSSTGGRGNQPQHF.